This T cell receptor beta chain was found in a study of regulatory T cells in long-lasting Graves disease. Study results and caveats: Results may be inaccurate due to the small sample size.

To note about this clonotype: Antigen: not known.

TCR beta libraries were built with iRepertoire HTBI primers and Arm-PCR of CDR3 regions. TCRdb called the multiplex PCR reads again in MiXCR, with one record for every CDR3 protein. The sample shows 550,000 or so distinct CDR3 sequences, about 12% of them seen only once. Time point meaning: newly diagnosed GD, antithyroid drugs for less than 3 months. The TCR library used RNA extracted from PBMCs. Xi'an, China, was home to the endocrinology department that provided patients. These same data were also listed under a study on T cells in Graves' hyperthyroidism and ophthalmopathy. As that study records: Model output signaled ophthalmopathy a median around 6.9 months ahead of onset.

This TCR was recovered from a woman in her twenties or thirties with Graves disease. Sequences were derived from peripheral blood mononuclear cells (PBMCs), sampled at new diagnosis, from a patient treated with antithyroid drugs.

The CDR3 DNA is TGTGCCAGCGGGATGCTTGTCGACTATGGCTACACCTTC. Translated: CASGMLVDYGYTF. This chain joins TRBV7-9 and TRBJ1-2; D is unresolved. This CDR3 has 13 amino acids. The germline V gene encodes CDR1 SEHNR and CDR2 FQNEAQ (reference sequence). V dropped 8 bases and J dropped 3 bases, with 13 bases sitting between them.